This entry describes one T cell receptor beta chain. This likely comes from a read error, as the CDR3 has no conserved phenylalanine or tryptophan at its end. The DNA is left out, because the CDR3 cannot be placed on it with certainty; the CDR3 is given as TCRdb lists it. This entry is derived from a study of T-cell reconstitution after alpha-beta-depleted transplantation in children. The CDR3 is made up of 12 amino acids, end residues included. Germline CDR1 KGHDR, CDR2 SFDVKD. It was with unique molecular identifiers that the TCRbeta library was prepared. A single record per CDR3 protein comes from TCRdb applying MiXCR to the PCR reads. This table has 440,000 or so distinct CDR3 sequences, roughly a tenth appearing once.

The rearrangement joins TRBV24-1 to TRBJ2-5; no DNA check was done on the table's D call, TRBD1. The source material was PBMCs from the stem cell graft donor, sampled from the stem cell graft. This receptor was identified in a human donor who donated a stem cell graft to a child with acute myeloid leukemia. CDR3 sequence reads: CATTCTGTYGTV.